This T cell receptor beta chain was found in a study of cytomegalovirus exposure and HLA in healthy donors. Broader study findings: That first-cohort TCR clusters tended to co-occur in the roughly 120 validation repertoires was found in a later analysis. Researchers reported that a few CMV-associated chains were confirmed in vitro as CMV antigen-specific.

This CDR3 contains 16 residues. Germline lookup yields CDR1 SGHNT and CDR2 YYREEE (reference sequence). With V trimmed by 0 bases and J by 2 bases, 6 bases remained unmatched. Generated by immunoSEQ multiplex PCR, the TCRdb table keeps only in-frame clones and is missing some. The table lists just under 150,000 clones, roughly 87% of them singletons. Of note for this clone: Its antigen remains unknown.

The specimen sequenced was PBMCs. The origin of this receptor is a man younger than 35 in good health and CMV-seropositive. The chain carries TRBV5-4 and TRBJ2-3, with TRBD1 matching over 7 bases. CDR3 sequence: CASSLGRGTYTDTQYF. The CDR3 DNA follows: TGTGCCAGCAGCTTGGGCAGGGGGACATACACAGATACGCAGTATTTT.